This T cell receptor (beta chain) was recovered during a study of blood T cells in healthy people across ages. Isolated per sample were at least 7 million PBMCs. The use of a sample-barcoded 5' primer and a J-beta primer mix characterized a second PCR of roughly 6 to 11 cycles. MiXCR, run by TCRdb on the 5' RACE reads, gives a single entry per CDR3 protein. The table has 600,000 to 1,000,000 distinct CDR3 sequences, approximately 25% seen once. The same data also went into a second study, on T cells of mothers and their children.

The sequencing sample was made of blood. This TCR was recovered from a boy aged 5-17 years in good health.

CDR3 amino acids: CAILNRLAKNIQYF. The CDR3, as DNA: TGTGCCATCCTCAACCGTTTAGCCAAAAACATTCAGTACTTC. This chain uses TRBV7-3 with TRBJ2-4; D gene ambiguous. V was pared by 10 bases and J by 0 bases, with 13 bases between. The germline V gene encodes CDR1 SGHTA and CDR2 FQGTGA. CDR3 length equals 14 residues.